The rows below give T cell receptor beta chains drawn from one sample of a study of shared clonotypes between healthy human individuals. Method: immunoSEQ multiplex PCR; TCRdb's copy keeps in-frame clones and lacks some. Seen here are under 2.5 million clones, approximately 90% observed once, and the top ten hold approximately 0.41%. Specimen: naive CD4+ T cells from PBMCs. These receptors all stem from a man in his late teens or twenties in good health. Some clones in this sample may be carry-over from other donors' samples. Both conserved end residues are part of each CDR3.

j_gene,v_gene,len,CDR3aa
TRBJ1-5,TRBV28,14,CASSLPTDTQPQHF
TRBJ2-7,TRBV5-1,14,CASSLVPGNYEQYF
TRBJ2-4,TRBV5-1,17,CASSLGTGQGNWDIQYF
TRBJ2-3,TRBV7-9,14,CASSGRGRTDTQYF
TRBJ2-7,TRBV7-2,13,CASTFSGGYEQYF
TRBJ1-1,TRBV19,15,CASILRTGSNTEAFF
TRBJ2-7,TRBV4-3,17,CASSQVVAGGEAYEQYF
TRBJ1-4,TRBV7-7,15,CASSLGAGTNEKLFF
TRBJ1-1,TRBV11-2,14,CASSLGDLASEAFF
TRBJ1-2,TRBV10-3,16,CAVGAEKRLANYGYTF
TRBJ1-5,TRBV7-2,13,CASSYRGNQPQHF
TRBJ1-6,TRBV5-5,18,CASSSQGGQTFWYSPLHF
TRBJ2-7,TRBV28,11,CAIQGENEQYF
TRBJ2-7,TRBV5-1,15,CASSLLAGLSYEQYF
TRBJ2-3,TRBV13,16,CASSSIDSGSTDTQYF
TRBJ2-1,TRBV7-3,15,CASSELAGGYNEQFF
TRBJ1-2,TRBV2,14,CASSLRLRDDGYTF
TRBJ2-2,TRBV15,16,CATSRVAVANTGELFF
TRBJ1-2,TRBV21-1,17,CASSKGAAGAANYGYTF
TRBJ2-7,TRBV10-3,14,CAIRSAGEAYEQYF
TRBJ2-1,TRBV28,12,CASGQVYNEQFF
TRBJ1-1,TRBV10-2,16,CASSDQGSLMNTEAFF
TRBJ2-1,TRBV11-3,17,CASSSPSHRASYNEQFF
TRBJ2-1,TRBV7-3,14,CASGASGRNNEQFF
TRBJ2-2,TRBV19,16,CATGNLAGTGSGELFF
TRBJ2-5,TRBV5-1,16,CASRISPGSHSETQYF
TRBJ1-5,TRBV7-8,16,CASSQMSQVSNQPQHF
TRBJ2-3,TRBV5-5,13,CASSSDRTDTQYF
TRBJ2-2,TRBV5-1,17,CASSLDTGLAATGELFF
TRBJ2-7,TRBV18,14,CASSRDGYPYEQYF